This T cell receptor (beta chain) was found in a study of T cell responses to AZD1222 COVID-19 vaccine. Study overall: The study pooled second doses at about 4 or about 12 weeks.

CDR3 length equals 12 residues. Trimming removed 9 bases from V and 7 bases from J; junction bases left unmatched: 6. Generated by immunoSEQ multiplex PCR, the TCRdb table keeps only in-frame clones and is missing some. The table shows 130,000 or so clones, with roughly 90% occurring only once. The sequence was collected from an adult in good health. Source: peripheral blood, taken on day 0 of AZD1222 vaccination. The J gene is TRBJ1-3, the V gene TRBV23-1; 7 nucleotides line up with TRBD1. TRBV23-1 is an ORF; its function is uncertain. CDR3 residues: CASYRGWNTIYF. The CDR3 DNA follows: TGCGCCAGTTACAGGGGTTGGAACACCATATATTTT.